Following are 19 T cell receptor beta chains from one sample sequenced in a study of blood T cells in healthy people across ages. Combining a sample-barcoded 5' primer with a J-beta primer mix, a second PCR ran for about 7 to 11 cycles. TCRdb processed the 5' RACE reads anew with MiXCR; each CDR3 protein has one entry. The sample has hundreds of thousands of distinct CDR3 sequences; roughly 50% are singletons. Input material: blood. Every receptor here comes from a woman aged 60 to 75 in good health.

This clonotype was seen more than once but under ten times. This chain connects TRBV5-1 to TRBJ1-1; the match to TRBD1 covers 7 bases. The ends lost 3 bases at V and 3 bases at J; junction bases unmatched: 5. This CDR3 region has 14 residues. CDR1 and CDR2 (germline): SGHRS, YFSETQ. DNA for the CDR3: TGCGCCAGCAGCTCGGGGACAGCGGACACTGAAGCTTTCTTT. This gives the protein CASSSGTADTEAFF.

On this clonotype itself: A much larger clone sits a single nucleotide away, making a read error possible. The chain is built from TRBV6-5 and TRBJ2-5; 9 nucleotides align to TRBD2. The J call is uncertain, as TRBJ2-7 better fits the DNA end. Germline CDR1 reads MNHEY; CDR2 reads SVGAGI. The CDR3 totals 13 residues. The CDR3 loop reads CASSNSGSNEQYF. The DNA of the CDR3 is TGTGCCAGCAGTAATAGCGGGAGTAACGAGCAGTACTTC.

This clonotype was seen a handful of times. The CDR3 DNA is TGTGCCAGCAGTTTAACCGAGGGGAATCAGCCCCAGCATTTT. Its translation: CASSLTEGNQPQHF. The J gene is TRBJ1-5, the V gene TRBV12-3 or TRBV12-4; TRBD1 might be the D (5 bases). Trimming removed 2 bases at V and 4 bases at J, with 9 bases between. The CDR3 is made up of 14 amino acids.

In DNA form, the CDR3 reads TGCAGTGCGTCAGGGGTAGGGTCTGGAAACACCATATATTTT. It specifies CSASGVGSGNTIYF. The J gene is TRBJ1-3, the V gene TRBV20-1; D may be TRBD1 (6 bases). CDR1 and CDR2 (germline): DFQATT, SNEGSKA (reference sequence). The CDR3 totals 14 residues. Trimming took off 6 bases at V and 1 base at J, with 13 bases between the two ends.

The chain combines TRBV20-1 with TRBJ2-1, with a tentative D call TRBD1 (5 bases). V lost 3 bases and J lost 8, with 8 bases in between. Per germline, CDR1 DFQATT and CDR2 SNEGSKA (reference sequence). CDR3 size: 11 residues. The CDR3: CSARVRDEQFF. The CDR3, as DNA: TGCAGTGCTAGGGTCAGGGATGAGCAGTTCTTC.

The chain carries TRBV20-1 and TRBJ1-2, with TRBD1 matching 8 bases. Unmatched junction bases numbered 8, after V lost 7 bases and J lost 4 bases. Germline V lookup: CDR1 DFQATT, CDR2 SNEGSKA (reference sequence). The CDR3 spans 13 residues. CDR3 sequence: CSVSGTGLYGYTF. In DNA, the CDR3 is TGCAGTGTTTCCGGGACAGGCCTCTATGGCTACACCTTC.

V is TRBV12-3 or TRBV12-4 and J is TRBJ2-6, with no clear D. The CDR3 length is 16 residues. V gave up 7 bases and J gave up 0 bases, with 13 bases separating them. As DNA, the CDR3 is TGTGCCAGCATCAAAGAGGTATACTCTGGGGCCAACGTCCTGACTTTC. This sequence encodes CASIKEVYSGANVLTF.

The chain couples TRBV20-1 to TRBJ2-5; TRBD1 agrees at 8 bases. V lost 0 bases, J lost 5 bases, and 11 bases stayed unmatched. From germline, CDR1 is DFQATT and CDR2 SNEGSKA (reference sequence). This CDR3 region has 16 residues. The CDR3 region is CSARDSRTGSTETQYF. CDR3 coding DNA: TGCAGTGCTAGAGACTCCCGGACAGGGAGTACGGAGACCCAGTACTTC.

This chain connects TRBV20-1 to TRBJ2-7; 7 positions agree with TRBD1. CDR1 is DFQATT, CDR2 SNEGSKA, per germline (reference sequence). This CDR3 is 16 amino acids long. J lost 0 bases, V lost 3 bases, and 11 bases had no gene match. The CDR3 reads CSASGDSHTGSYEQYF. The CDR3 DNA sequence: TGCAGTGCTAGCGGGGACAGCCACACCGGCTCCTACGAGCAGTACTTC.

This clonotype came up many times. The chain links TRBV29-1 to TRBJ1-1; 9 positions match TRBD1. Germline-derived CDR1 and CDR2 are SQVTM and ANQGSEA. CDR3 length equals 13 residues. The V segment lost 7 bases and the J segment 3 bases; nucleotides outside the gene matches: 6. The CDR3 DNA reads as TGCAGCGGTCGACAGGGGGAGTACACTGAAGCTTTCTTT. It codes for CSGRQGEYTEAFF.

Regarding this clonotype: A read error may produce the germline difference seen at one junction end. The CDR3 DNA follows: TGTGCCGGCAGTTTAGGCCTTACCCTGCTCTCTGGGGCCAACGTCCTGACTTTC. Its translation: CAGSLGLTLLSGANVLTF. The genes are TRBV12-3 or TRBV12-4 and TRBJ2-6; D is uncertain. This CDR3 contains 18 residues.

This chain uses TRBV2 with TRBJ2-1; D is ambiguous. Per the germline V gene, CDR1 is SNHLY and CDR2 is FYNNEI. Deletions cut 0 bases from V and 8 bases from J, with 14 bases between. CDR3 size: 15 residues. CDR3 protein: CASSEARGLFDEQFF. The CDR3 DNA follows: TGTGCCAGCAGTGAAGCGCGTGGTCTCTTTGATGAGCAGTTCTTC.

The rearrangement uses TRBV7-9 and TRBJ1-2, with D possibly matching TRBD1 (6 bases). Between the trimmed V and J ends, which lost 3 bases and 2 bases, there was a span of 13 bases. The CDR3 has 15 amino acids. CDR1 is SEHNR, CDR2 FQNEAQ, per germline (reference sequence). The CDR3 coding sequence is TGTGCCAGCAGCTTCCGGGGGGCTGAGAACTATGGCTACACCTTC. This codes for CASSFRGAENYGYTF.

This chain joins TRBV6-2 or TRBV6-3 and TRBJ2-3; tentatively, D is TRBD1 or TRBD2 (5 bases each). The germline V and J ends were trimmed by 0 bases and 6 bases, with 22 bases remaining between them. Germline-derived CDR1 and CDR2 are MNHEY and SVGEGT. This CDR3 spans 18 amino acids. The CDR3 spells CASSYSSRDPDSRDTQYF. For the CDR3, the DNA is TGTGCCAGCAGTTACTCTTCCCGGGACCCCGATTCAAGGGATACGCAGTATTTT.

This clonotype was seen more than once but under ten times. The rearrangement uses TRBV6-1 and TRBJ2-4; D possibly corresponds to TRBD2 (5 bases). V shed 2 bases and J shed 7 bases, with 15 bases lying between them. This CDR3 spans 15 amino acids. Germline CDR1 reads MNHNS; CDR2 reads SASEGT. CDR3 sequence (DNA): TGTGCCAGCAGTGAAAGGAGCTATTCTAGCAACATTCAGTACTTC. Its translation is CASSERSYSSNIQYF.

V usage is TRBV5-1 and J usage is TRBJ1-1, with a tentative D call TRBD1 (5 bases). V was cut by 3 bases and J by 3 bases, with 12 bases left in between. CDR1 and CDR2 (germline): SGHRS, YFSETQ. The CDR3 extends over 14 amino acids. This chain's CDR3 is CASSSKGRYTEAFF. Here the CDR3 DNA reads TGCGCCAGCAGCTCCAAGGGGAGGTACACTGAAGCTTTCTTT.

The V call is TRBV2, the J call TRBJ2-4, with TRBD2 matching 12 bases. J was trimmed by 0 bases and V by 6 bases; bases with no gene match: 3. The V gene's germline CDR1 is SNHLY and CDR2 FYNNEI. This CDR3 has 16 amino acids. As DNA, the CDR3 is TGTGCCAGCAGACAGGGACTAGCGGGAGCCAAAAACATTCAGTACTTC. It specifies CASRQGLAGAKNIQYF.

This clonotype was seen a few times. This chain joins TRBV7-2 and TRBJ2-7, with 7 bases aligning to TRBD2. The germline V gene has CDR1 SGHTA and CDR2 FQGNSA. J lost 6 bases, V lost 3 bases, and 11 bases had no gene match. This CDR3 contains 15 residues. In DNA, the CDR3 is TGTGCCAGCAGCTTCTCAACGGGGGGACGGCTCGAGCAGTACTTC. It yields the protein CASSFSTGGRLEQYF.

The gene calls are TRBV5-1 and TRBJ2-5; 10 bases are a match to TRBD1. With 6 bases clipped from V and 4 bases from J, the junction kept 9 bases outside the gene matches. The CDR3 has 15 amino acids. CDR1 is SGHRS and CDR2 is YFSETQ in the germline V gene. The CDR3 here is CASKVLGQGGETQYF. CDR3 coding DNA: TGCGCCAGCAAAGTCCTAGGACAGGGGGGAGAGACCCAGTACTTC.